The 23 T cell receptor beta chains presented below share a single source sample, sequenced in a study of blood T cell repertoires in COVID-19. Profiling relied on immunoSEQ multiplex PCR, and the TCRdb table lists in-frame clones only, not all of them. The sample contains 150,000 or so clones, approximately 80% of which appear only once. Sequencing was performed on peripheral blood. These receptors originate from a woman aged 35 to 49 with active or convalescent COVID-19.

The chain uses TRBV3-1 (or the pseudogene TRBV3-2) and TRBJ1-1; D gene unclear. The CDR3 is 13 residues long. Germline V gene sequence: CDR1 LGHDT, CDR2 YNNKEL (reference sequence). Between the trimmed V and J ends, which lost 6 bases and 4 bases, there was a span of 12 bases. The DNA of the CDR3 is TGTGCCAGCAGGGAAGGCGAGGGCACTGAAGCTTTCTTT. This gives the protein CASREGEGTEAFF.

The chain links TRBV5-6 to TRBJ2-2; maybe TRBD1 (5 bases). Looked up from germline, CDR1 is SGHDT and CDR2 is YYEEEE. The CDR3 extends over 15 amino acids. The V end was cut by 4 bases, the J end by 2 bases, with 12 bases between. The CDR3 DNA reads as TGTGCCAGCAGCCTAACGACAGAAAACACCGGGGAGCTGTTTTTT. Its translation is CASSLTTENTGELFF.

This clone was seen a few times. This chain links TRBV7-2 with TRBJ2-7; tentatively, D is TRBD1 (6 bases). Deletions cut 5 bases from V and 3 bases from J, with 14 bases between. This CDR3 is built from 14 residues. CDR1 and CDR2 (germline): SGHTA, FQGNSA. The DNA of the CDR3 is TGTGCCAGCAGCCACTCCGCAGGGGACTACGAGCAGTACTTC. It is translated as CASSHSAGDYEQYF.

The V gene is TRBV28, the J gene TRBJ1-2; D gene uncertain. Germline V CDR1 and CDR2: MDHEN, SYDVKM. The CDR3 extends over 12 amino acids. With 6 bases removed from V and 4 bases from J, the gap between germline ends came to 9 bases. CDR3 in amino acids: CASRLLTYGYTF. The CDR3 nucleotides read TGTGCCAGCAGACTTCTAACCTATGGCTACACCTTC.

Comments on this clone: The sample contains more than one DNA sequence encoding this CDR3. The rearrangement uses TRBV2 and TRBJ2-3, with D unclear. The germline V gene encodes CDR1 SNHLY and CDR2 FYNNEI. Deletions cut 3 bases from V and 6 bases from J, with 4 bases between. CDR3 size: 11 residues. The CDR3 nucleotides read TGTGCCAGCAGTGAGAGGGATACGCAGTATTTT. This sequence encodes CASSERDTQYF.

CDR3 amino acids: CASSSTTGLGNTIYF. The CDR3 nucleotides are TGTGCCAGCAGCTCGACAACAGGGCTCGGAAACACCATATATTTT. V usage is TRBV7-2 and J usage is TRBJ1-3, with a possible D match to TRBD1 (6 bases). Germline CDR1 and CDR2: SGHTA and FQGNSA. The CDR3 contains 15 residues. Trimming removed 4 bases at V and 4 bases at J, with 14 bases between.

The V gene is TRBV30, the J gene TRBJ1-5, with a weak D call TRBD1 (6 bases). The CDR3 runs 13 residues. CDR1 and CDR2 (germline): GTSNPN, SVGIG (reference sequence). V was cut by 2 bases and J by 9 bases, with 14 bases left in between. The CDR3 loop is CAWSTRTVWPQHF. CDR3 nucleotides: TGTGCCTGGAGTACCCGGACAGTTTGGCCCCAGCATTTT.

The chain carries TRBV6-6 and TRBJ1-1; tentative D call: TRBD1 (6 bases). The ends were cut back, 5 bases at V and 4 bases at J, with 17 bases in the middle. Looked up from germline, CDR1 is MNHNY and CDR2 is SVGAGI (reference sequence). The CDR3 is 15 amino acids. The CDR3 DNA follows: TGTGCCAGCAGTCCGATGGGGAGGGGGGGCACTGAAGCTTTCTTT. Translation gives CASSPMGRGGTEAFF.

The chain joins TRBV12-3 or TRBV12-4 to TRBJ2-4; 10 bases agree with TRBD1. This CDR3 region has 13 residues. V dropped 8 bases and J dropped 8; count of bases not matched to a gene: 6. Here the CDR3 DNA reads TGTGCCAGCGGCCGACAGGGGGCCCACATTCAGTACTTC. The encoded protein is CASGRQGAHIQYF.

Comments on this clone: In the same sample, other DNA sequences code for this CDR3. The V call is TRBV6-5, the J call TRBJ2-7; 10 bases are shared with TRBD1. Germline trimming cut 0 bases from V and 2 bases from J; bases unmatched to any gene: 1. CDR1 MNHEY and CDR2 SVGAGI come from the germline V gene. The CDR3 sequence is 15 residues long. Here the CDR3 reads CASSYSGQGTYEQYF. The CDR3 DNA follows: TGTGCCAGCAGTTACTCGGGACAGGGGACCTACGAGCAGTACTTC.

This rearrangement joins TRBV6-1 to TRBJ1-2; 8 bases map to TRBD1. Germline lookup yields CDR1 MNHNS and CDR2 SASEGT. The V segment lost 2 bases and the J segment 4 bases; nucleotides outside the gene matches: 3. The CDR3 length is 14 residues. DNA for the CDR3: TGTGCCAGCAGTGAATGGCAGGGGGCCTATGGCTACACCTTC. Translation: CASSEWQGAYGYTF.

V gene TRBV18 combines with J gene TRBJ2-2; TRBD1 matches 10 bases. V was clipped by 0 bases and J by 2 bases; unmatched bases: 3. The CDR3 has 17 residues. Germline CDR1 is KGHSH and CDR2 is LQKENI. CDR3 DNA: TGTGCCAGCTCACCACCGACAGGGGGCGGAAACACCGGGGAGCTGTTTTTT. Its protein is CASSPPTGGGNTGELFF.

This clone is a singleton in its sample. This chain uses TRBV10-3 with TRBJ1-1, with D unclear. V shed 0 bases and J shed 6 bases, with 11 bases lying between them. The germline V gene encodes CDR1 ENHRY and CDR2 SYGVKD. The CDR3 has 14 amino acids. The CDR3 DNA sequence: TGTGCCATCAGTGAGTCATGGGAGGGCTCTGAAGCTTTCTTT. Translation: CAISESWEGSEAFF.

The chain is built from TRBV14 and TRBJ2-1; 7 bases match TRBD2. CDR3 length: 15 amino acids. CDR1 is SGHDN, CDR2 FVKESK, per germline. V was clipped by 0 bases and J by 6 bases; unmatched bases: 5. The CDR3 sequence is CASSQELAYGNEQFF. As DNA, the CDR3 is TGTGCCAGCAGCCAAGAACTAGCGTACGGCAATGAGCAGTTCTTC. Together with reference TRBV14 and TRBJ2-1, the CDR3 gives the full variable domain: EAGVTQFPSHSVIEKGQTVTLRCDPISGHDNLYWYRRVMGKEIKFLLHFVKESKQDESGMPNNRFLAERTGGTYSTLKVQPAELEDSGVYFCASSQELAYGNEQFFGPGTRLTVL.

The J gene is TRBJ1-2, the V gene TRBV19; a weak D match, TRBD1 (6 bases). From germline, CDR1 is LNHDA and CDR2 SQIVND (reference sequence). The CDR3 runs to 15 residues. The germline V and J ends were trimmed by 6 bases and 2 bases, with 16 bases remaining between them. The DNA for the CDR3 is TGTGCCAGTAGAGAGGGAGGGGGGCCCAACTATGGCTACACCTTC. This codes for CASREGGGPNYGYTF.

The chain combines TRBV29-1 with TRBJ2-3; 8 nucleotides match TRBD2. With V trimmed by 2 bases and J by 2 bases, 12 bases remained unmatched. This CDR3 is 17 amino acids long. From germline, CDR1 is SQVTM and CDR2 ANQGSEA. The CDR3 protein is CSVEQNGRAWDTDTQYF. In nucleotides, the CDR3 is TGCAGCGTTGAACAGAACGGGAGGGCTTGGGACACAGATACGCAGTATTTT.

This clone has only a few counts. V and J are TRBV28 and TRBJ1-6, with TRBD1 as a possible D gene (6 bases). The CDR3 length is 16 residues. CDR1 MDHEN and CDR2 SYDVKM come from the germline V gene. V shed 6 bases and J shed 0 bases, with 12 bases lying between them. The CDR3 region has the DNA TGTGCCAGCAGGCGGGGGCGAAGCTCCTATAATTCACCCCTCCACTTT. This gives the protein CASRRGRSSYNSPLHF.

V gene TRBV28 combines with J gene TRBJ1-5; weak D call: TRBD1 (5 bases). This CDR3 spans 14 amino acids. Trimming removed 6 bases at V and 2 bases at J, with 11 bases between. Looked up from germline, CDR1 is MDHEN and CDR2 is SYDVKM. CDR3 nucleotide sequence: TGTGCCAGCAGGGTGGGAGGGGGCAATCAGCCCCAGCATTTT. Protein sequence: CASRVGGGNQPQHF.

CDR3 residues: CASSGPGPGGTQYF. The CDR3 nucleotides read TGTGCCAGCAGCGGGCCGGGCCCCGGAGGGACCCAGTACTTC. This chain uses TRBV13 with TRBJ2-5, with D maybe TRBD2 (5 bases). There are 14 residues in the CDR3. Germline V CDR1 and CDR2: PRHDT, FYEKMQ (reference sequence). V shed 5 bases and J shed 7 bases, with 17 bases lying between them.

V gene TRBV28 combines with J gene TRBJ2-7, with 10 bases that match TRBD1. Germline CDR1 is MDHEN and CDR2 is SYDVKM. The CDR3 totals 12 residues. Trimming cost V 8 bases and J 3 bases; bases outside gene matches: 1. CDR3 protein: CASGTGDYEQYF. CDR3 bases: TGTGCCAGCGGGACAGGGGACTACGAGCAGTACTTC. Together with reference TRBV28 and TRBJ2-7, the CDR3 gives the full variable domain: DVKVTQSSRYLVKRTGEKVFLECVQDMDHENMFWYRQDPGLGLRLIYFSYDVKMKEKGDIPEGYSVSREKKERFSLILESASTNQTSMYLCASGTGDYEQYFGPGTRLTVT.

The CDR3 sequence is CASRRQGYSNQPQHF. The CDR3 region has the DNA TGTGCCAGCAGAAGACAGGGGTATAGCAATCAGCCCCAGCATTTT. J is TRBJ1-5 and V is TRBV6-5; 8 bases line up with TRBD1. From germline, CDR1 is MNHEY and CDR2 SVGAGI. The length of the CDR3 is 15 residues. After removal of 6 bases from V and 0 bases from J, the junction contained 4 bases not matched to a gene.

This chain joins TRBV5-4 and TRBJ1-4; 7 bases match TRBD1. CDR1 and CDR2 (germline): SGHNT, YYREEE (reference sequence). The CDR3 has 13 amino acids. V lost 4 bases and J lost 5; bases outside the gene matches: 2. CDR3 protein: CASSPGQNEKLFF. The DNA for the CDR3 is TGTGCCAGCAGCCCGGGACAGAATGAAAAACTGTTTTTT.

The genes are TRBV28 and TRBJ2-1, with 9 bases identical to TRBD1. Germline values: CDR1 MDHEN, CDR2 SYDVKM. CDR3 size: 15 residues. The trim removed 2 bases at V and 4 bases at J, leaving 3 bases unmatched. CDR3 DNA sequence: TGTGCCAGCAGTTTAGCCGGACAGGGGTACAATGAGCAGTTCTTC. Translating it yields CASSLAGQGYNEQFF.